This T cell receptor (beta chain) is from a study of cytomegalovirus exposure and HLA in healthy donors. At the level of the study: The 130 or so validation repertoires used a platform that matched the one used for the 666 first-cohort repertoires, as a later analysis reported. Study findings and constraints: As confirmed in vitro, three CMV-associated chains were specific for CMV antigens. A later analysis found first-cohort TCR clusters tended to co-occur in the 90 to 150 validation repertoires. The study recorded 160 or so TCR beta chains that were cytomegalovirus-associated.

Notes on this clone: No antigen is known for it.

V lost 4 bases, J lost 9 bases, and 23 bases lay in between. CDR3 size: 15 residues. Per germline, CDR1 SGHRS and CDR2 YFSETQ. TCRdb's table, derived via immunoSEQ multiplex PCR, lists solely in-frame clones and lacks some. The sample includes fewer than 200,000 clones, roughly 80% seen only once; the top ten take approximately 3%. The sequence came from a woman aged 18-29 years in good health and CMV-seropositive. The rearrangement joins TRBV5-1 to TRBJ2-7; the D gene is possibly TRBD1 (6 bases). Sequencing was done on a sample of PBMCs. Written as DNA, the CDR3 is TGCGCCAGCAGCCCCAAACCGGACAGTTTTGTTCGGCAGTACTTC. This translates into CASSPKPDSFVRQYF. Looking up the rest from reference TRBV5-1 and TRBJ2-7 gives the full variable domain: KAGVTQTPRYLIKTRGQQVTLSCSPISGHRSVSWYQQTPGQGLQFLFEYFSETQRNKGNFPGRFSGRQFSNSRSEMNVSTLELGDSALYLCASSPKPDSFVRQYFGPGTRLTVT.